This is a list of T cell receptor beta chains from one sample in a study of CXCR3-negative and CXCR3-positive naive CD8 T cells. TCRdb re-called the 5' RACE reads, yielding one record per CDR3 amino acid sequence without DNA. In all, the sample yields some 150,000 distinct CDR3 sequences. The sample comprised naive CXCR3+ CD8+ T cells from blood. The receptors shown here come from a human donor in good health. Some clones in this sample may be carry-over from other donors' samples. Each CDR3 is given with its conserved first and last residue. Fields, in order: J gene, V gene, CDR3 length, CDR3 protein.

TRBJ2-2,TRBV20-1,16,CSARERQGPLTGELFF
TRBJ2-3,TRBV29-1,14,CSVGLGQYTDTQYF
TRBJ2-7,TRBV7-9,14,CASSLGGQTYEQYF
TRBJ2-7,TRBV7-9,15,CASSPTGTGGYEQYF
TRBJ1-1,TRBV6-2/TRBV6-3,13,CASSPTVNTEAFF
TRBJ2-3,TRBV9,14,CASSEDSHTDTQYF
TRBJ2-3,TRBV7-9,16,CASSPLDRTSADTQYF
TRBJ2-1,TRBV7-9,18,CASSLAGLAGESYNEQFF
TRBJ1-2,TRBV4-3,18,CASSRSVPLTAWIGGYTF
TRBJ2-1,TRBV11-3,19,CASSLAPWKGPNSYNEQFF
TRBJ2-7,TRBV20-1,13,CSARDRAGGWQYF
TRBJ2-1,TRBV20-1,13,CSASRGSYNEQFF
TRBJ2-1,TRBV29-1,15,CSVVSPDRGLNEQFF
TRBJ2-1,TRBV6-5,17,CASSLSSGGPIYNEQFF
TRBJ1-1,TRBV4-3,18,CASSQDRYIGRGDTEAFF
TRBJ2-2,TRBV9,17,CASSATPDYANTGELFF
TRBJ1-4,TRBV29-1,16,CSVIITGGQTNEKLFF
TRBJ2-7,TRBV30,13,CAWSAVNSYEQYF
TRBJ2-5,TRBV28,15,CASSDLGTRKETQYF
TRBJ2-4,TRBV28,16,CASSPGAGGPKNIQYF
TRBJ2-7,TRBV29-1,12,CSVEGQANEQYF
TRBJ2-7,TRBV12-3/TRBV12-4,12,CASSSSGSEQYF
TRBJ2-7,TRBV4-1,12,CASSYTGIEQYF
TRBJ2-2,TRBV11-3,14,CASSLAWGTGELFF
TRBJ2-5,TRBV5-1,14,CASSHPGPQETQYF
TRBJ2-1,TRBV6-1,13,CASSEGSGSEQFF
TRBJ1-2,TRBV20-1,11,CSAEDPYGYTF
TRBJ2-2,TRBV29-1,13,CSVEDYNTGELFF
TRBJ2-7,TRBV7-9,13,CASSLPSSYEQYF
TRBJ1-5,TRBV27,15,CASSLSGTGIQPQHF
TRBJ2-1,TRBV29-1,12,CSAKGFGNEQFF
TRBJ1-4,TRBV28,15,CASSPPLIPNEKLFF
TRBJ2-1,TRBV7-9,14,CASSRAGQLDEQFF
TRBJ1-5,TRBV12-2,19,CASRLAGTAILYSNQPQHF
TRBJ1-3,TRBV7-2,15,CASSLAIGSGNTIYF
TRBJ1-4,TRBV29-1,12,CSVSGTAEKLFF
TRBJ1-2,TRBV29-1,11,CSVRLASSFTF
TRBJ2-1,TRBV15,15,CATLAGDDSYNEQFF
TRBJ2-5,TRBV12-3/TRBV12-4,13,CASTVTGDETQYF
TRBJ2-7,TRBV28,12,CASSLRGNEQYF
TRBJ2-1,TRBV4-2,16,CASSDTTSGKRIEQFF
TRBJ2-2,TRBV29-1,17,CSVVGRQGEGWAGELFF
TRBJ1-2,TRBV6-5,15,CASSYSRSSGSSYTF
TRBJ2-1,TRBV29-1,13,CSVPLGSSNEQFF
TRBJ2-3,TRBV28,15,CASSTLAGVADTQYF
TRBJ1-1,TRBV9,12,CASSPEGAEAFF
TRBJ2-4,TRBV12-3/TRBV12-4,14,CASSLRPAQDIQYF
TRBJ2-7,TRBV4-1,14,CASSQDPRGREQYF
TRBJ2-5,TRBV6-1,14,CASSEVPDRETQYF